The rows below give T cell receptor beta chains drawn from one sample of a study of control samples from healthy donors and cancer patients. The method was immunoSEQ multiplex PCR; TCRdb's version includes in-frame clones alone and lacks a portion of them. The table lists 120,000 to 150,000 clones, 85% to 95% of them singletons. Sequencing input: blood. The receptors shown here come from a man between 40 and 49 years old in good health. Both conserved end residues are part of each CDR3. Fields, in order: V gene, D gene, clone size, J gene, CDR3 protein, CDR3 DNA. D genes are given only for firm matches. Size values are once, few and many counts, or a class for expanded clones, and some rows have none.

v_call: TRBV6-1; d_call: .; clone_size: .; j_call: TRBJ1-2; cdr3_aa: CASSELGNYGYTF; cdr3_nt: TGTGCCAGCAGTGAACTGGGTAACTATGGCTACACCTTC
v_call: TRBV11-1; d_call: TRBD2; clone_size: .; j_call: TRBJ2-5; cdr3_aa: CASSLGGSGPQETQYF; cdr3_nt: TGTGCCAGCAGCTTAGGCGGTAGCGGGCCACAAGAGACCCAGTACTTC
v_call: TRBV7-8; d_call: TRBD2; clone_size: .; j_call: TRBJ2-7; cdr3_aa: CASSLGVASGYGAYEQYF; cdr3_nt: TGTGCCAGCAGCTTAGGGGTCGCTAGCGGGTATGGAGCCTACGAGCAGTACTTC
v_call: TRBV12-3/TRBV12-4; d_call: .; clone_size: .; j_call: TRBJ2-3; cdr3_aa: CASSPSTDTQYF; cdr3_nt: TGTGCCAGCAGTCCCAGCACAGATACGCAGTATTTT
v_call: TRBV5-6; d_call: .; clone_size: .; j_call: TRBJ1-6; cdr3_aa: CASSLAGTEYSPLHF; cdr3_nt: TGTGCCAGCAGCTTGGCCGGGACGGAATATTCACCCCTCCACTTT
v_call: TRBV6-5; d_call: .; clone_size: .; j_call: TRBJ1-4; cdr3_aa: CASSTIGSSLFF; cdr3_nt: TGTGCCAGCAGTACCATAGGGTCCTCGCTGTTTTTT
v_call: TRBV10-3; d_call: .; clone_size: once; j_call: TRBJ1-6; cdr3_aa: CASRGGAEGPPLHF; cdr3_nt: TGTGCCAGCAGAGGGGGGGCGGAAGGTCCACCCCTCCACTTT
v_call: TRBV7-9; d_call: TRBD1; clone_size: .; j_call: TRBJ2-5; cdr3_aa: CASSLGETGDREETQYF; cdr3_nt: TGTGCCAGCAGCTTAGGTGAGACAGGAGACAGGGAAGAGACCCAGTACTTC
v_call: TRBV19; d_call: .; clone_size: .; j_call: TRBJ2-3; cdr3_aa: CASRPRGAEQDTQYF; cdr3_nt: TGTGCCAGTAGACCCAGAGGGGCAGAGCAGGATACGCAGTATTTT
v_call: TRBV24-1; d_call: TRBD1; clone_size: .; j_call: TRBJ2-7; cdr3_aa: CATSDPRGQVYEQYF; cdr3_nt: TGTGCCACCAGTGACCCGAGGGGACAGGTATACGAGCAGTACTTC
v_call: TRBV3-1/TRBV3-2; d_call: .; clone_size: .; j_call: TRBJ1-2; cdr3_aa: CASSQGWRDYGYTF; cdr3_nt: TGTGCCAGCAGCCAAGGCTGGCGCGACTATGGCTACACCTTC
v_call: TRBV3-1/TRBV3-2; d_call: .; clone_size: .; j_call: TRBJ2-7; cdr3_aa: CASSQGAGREQYF; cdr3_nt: TGTGCCAGCAGCCAAGGGGCAGGGCGCGAGCAGTACTTC
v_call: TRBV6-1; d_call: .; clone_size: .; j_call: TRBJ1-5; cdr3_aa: CASSERYSNQPQHF; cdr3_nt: TGTGCCAGCAGTGAACGGTATAGCAATCAGCCCCAGCATTTT
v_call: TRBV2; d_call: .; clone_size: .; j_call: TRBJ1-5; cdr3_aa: CASSGHQNQPQHF; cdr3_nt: TGTGCCAGCAGTGGGCACCAGAATCAGCCCCAGCATTTT
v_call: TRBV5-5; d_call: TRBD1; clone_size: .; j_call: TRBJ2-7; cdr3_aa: CASSPAGTGVSYEQYF; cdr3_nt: TGTGCCAGCAGCCCTGCCGGGACAGGGGTCTCCTACGAGCAGTACTTC
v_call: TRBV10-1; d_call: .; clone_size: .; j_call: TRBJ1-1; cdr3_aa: CASSVLPSGDTEAFF; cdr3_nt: TGCGCCAGCAGCGTACTCCCGTCCGGGGACACTGAAGCTTTCTTT
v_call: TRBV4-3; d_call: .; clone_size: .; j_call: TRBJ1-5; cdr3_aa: CASSQETGTQAIDQPQHF; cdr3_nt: TGCGCCAGCAGCCAAGAAACCGGGACCCAGGCCATCGATCAGCCCCAGCATTTT
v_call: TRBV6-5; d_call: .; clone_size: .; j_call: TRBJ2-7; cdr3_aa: CASSKLGPDYEQYF; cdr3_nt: TGTGCCAGCAGCAAACTCGGACCGGATTACGAGCAGTACTTC
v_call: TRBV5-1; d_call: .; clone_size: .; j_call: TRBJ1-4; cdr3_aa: CASNGGLINEKLFF; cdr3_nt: TGCGCCAGCAATGGGGGACTCATTAATGAAAAACTGTTTTTT
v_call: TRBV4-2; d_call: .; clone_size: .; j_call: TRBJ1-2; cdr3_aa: CASSQDLFAVGDNYGYTF; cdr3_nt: TGTGCCAGCAGCCAAGATCTTTTCGCAGTAGGGGATAACTATGGCTACACCTTC
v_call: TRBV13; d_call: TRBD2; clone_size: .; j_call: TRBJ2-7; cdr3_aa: CASSLERGSYEQYF; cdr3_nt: TGTGCCAGCAGCTTGGAGCGGGGTTCCTACGAGCAGTACTTC
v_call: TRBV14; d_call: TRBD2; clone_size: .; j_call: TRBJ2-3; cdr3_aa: CASSQDLAGGADTQYF; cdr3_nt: TGTGCCAGCAGCCAAGATCTAGCGGGGGGGGCAGATACGCAGTATTTT
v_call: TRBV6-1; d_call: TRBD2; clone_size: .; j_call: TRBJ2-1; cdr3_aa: CASSEVRGAIGGRGYNEQFF; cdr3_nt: TGTGCCAGCAGTGAAGTTCGAGGGGCTATTGGCGGGAGGGGGTACAATGAGCAGTTCTTC
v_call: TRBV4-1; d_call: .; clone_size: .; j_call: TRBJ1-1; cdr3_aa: CASSQDGGAEAFF; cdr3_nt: TGCGCCAGCAGCCAAGATGGCGGGGCTGAAGCTTTCTTT
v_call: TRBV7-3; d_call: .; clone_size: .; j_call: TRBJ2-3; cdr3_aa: CASSLSPAVDTQYF; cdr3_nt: TGTGCCAGCAGCTTAAGCCCTGCAGTAGATACGCAGTATTTT
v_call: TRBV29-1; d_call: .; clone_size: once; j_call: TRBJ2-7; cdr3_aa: CSVVESANSYEQYF; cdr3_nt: TGCAGCGTTGTAGAAAGCGCTAACTCCTACGAGCAGTACTTC
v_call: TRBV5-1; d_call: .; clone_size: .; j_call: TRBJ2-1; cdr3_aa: CASSLRDWTAQGNEQFF; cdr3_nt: TGCGCCAGCAGCCTACGGGACTGGACGGCCCAGGGTAATGAGCAGTTCTTC
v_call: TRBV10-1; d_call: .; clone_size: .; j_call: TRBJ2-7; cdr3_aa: CASSEMSQEGEQYF; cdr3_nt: TGCGCCAGCAGTGAAATGTCACAGGAAGGCGAGCAGTACTTC